The clone carrying this T cell receptor (beta chain) was seen a single time. These data come from a study of blood T cell repertoires in COVID-19. Study background: Sites in the United States, Italy and Spain provided acute and convalescent COVID-19 samples. T cells, B-cell-depleted T cells, or PBMCs supplied cDNA or gDNA.

The CDR3 loop spans 15 amino acids. V was cut by 2 bases and J by 2 bases, with 10 bases left in between. CDR1 and CDR2 (germline): MNHNS, SASEGT. Produced via immunoSEQ multiplex PCR; TCRdb's table is partial and in-frame only. The sample lists more than 200,000 clones, under 90% occurring once. All recovered Cohort 3 donors got two negative PCRs, got clearance, or saw symptom resolution. Sequences were obtained from PBMCs or T cells enriched from blood (not recorded which). This clonotype was sampled from a man aged 35 to 55 who had recovered from COVID-19. This chain connects TRBV6-1 to TRBJ1-5, with D possibly being TRBD1 (5 bases). This CDR3 reads CASSEQGGGNQPQHF. DNA for the CDR3: TGTGCCAGCAGTGAACAGGGTGGAGGCAATCAGCCCCAGCATTTT.